Presented here are 14 T cell receptor beta chains from one specimen sequenced in a study of OX40 agonist ivuxolimab in advanced cancers. TCRdb's copy holds only in-frame clones and misses some; the assay was immunoSEQ multiplex PCR. The data show 12,000 or so clones, with 81% seen just once and 11% to 15% held by the top ten. Specimen: CD4+ or CD8+ T cells sorted from blood, collected in a trial of the OX40 agonist ivuxolimab. The origin of the receptors is an adult with an advanced solid tumor such as melanoma, head and neck, liver or kidney cancer.

The gene calls are TRBV5-1 and TRBJ1-1; 9 bases match TRBD1. The CDR3 covers 14 residues. Germline V gives CDR1 SGHRS, CDR2 YFSETQ. With V trimmed by 4 bases and J by 4 bases, 5 bases remained unmatched. CDR3 bases: TGCGCCAGCAGCGAACTGGGACAGGGCACTGAAGCTTTCTTT. Translation: CASSELGQGTEAFF.

The CDR3 bases are TGTGCCTGGAGTTCGGGACAGGGAGTGTATGGCTACACCTTC. It is translated as CAWSSGQGVYGYTF. The chain joins TRBV30 to TRBJ1-2, with 9 bases that match TRBD1. CDR1 and CDR2 (germline): GTSNPN, SVGIG (reference sequence). Trimming took 2 bases from V and 5 from J; bases not matched to a gene: 6. CDR3 length: 14 amino acids.

The chain uses TRBV7-3 and TRBJ1-2; D call uncertain. Germline V CDR1 and CDR2: SGHTA, FQGTGA. CDR3 length equals 13 residues. V lost 5 bases and J 6 bases, leaving 13 bases between the germline ends. The CDR3, as DNA: TGTGCCAGCAGCCCCTCGGGAGCCCATGGCTACACCTTC. Its translation: CASSPSGAHGYTF.

The chain combines TRBV5-6 with TRBJ1-1, with 7 bases lining up with TRBD1. Trimming took 3 bases from V and 1 from J; bases not matched to a gene: 12. The CDR3 totals 17 residues. The germline gives CDR1 SGHDT, CDR2 YYEEEE. DNA of the CDR3: TGTGCCAGCAGCTACCTAGGGTTGGGGACAGAGAACACTGAAGCTTTCTTT. Its protein is CASSYLGLGTENTEAFF.

The V and J genes are TRBV21-1 and TRBJ1-2. TRBV21-1 is a recognized pseudogene. This CDR3 comprises 14 residues. The CDR3 here is CASSKGGESYGYTF. Here the CDR3 DNA reads TGTGCCAGCAGCAAAGGAGGGGAGAGCTATGGCTACACCTTC.

The J gene is TRBJ2-7, the V gene TRBV7-2, with D perhaps matching TRBD2 (6 bases). Germline V gene lookup returns CDR1 SGHTA and CDR2 FQGNSA. The CDR3 extends over 16 amino acids. The ends were cut back, 1 base at V and 1 base at J, with 14 bases in the middle. The DNA for the CDR3 is TGTGCCAGCAGCTTAGGGCTGAGGGAGGAATCCTACGAGCAGTACTTC. This gives the protein CASSLGLREESYEQYF. Full variable domain (rest looked up from reference TRBV7-2 and TRBJ2-7): GAGVSQSPSNKVTEKGKDVELRCDPISGHTALYWYRQSLGQGLEFLIYFQGNSAPDKSGLPSDRFSAERTGGSVSTLTIQRTQQEDSAVYLCASSLGLREESYEQYFGPGTRLTVT.

This clone was picked up one time. This chain links TRBV4-1 with TRBJ1-2; 9 positions match TRBD1. Per the germline V gene, CDR1 is MGHRA and CDR2 is YSYEKL. V lost 3 bases to trimming and J lost 4 bases; unmatched junction nucleotides: 9. This CDR3 is built from 16 residues. The CDR3 spells CASSHGPGTGSYGYTF. DNA for the CDR3: TGCGCCAGCAGCCACGGTCCCGGGACAGGGTCCTATGGCTACACCTTC.

The chain carries TRBV29-1 and TRBJ2-7, with D perhaps TRBD1 or TRBD2 (5 bases each). From germline, CDR1 is SQVTM and CDR2 ANQGSEA. Trimming shortened V by 4 bases and J by 2 bases, and 15 bases separated the two germline ends. The CDR3 has 14 residues. The CDR3 loop is CSVGRTVGPYEQYF. The CDR3 DNA reads as TGCAGCGTTGGCAGGACGGTGGGACCCTACGAGCAGTACTTC.

This clone was recorded once. CDR3 sequence (DNA): TGCGCCAGCAGCATCCGACAGGGACTTGGCGAGCAGTACTTC. Its protein is CASSIRQGLGEQYF. The chain combines TRBV4-1 with TRBJ2-7, with a possible D match to TRBD1 (7 bases). This CDR3 has 14 amino acids. The V gene's germline CDR1 is MGHRA and CDR2 YSYEKL. The V end was cut by 5 bases, the J end by 6 bases, with 17 bases between.

The chain links TRBV9 to TRBJ1-2, with 9 bases aligning to TRBD1. CDR1 and CDR2 (germline): SGDLS, YYNGEE. The CDR3 length is 16 residues. Trimming cost V 0 bases and J 8 bases; bases outside gene matches: 11. CDR3 amino acids: CASSVGMAMTGGGYTF. The DNA for the CDR3 is TGTGCCAGCAGCGTAGGGATGGCCATGACAGGGGGAGGCTACACCTTC.

The J gene is TRBJ2-5, the V gene TRBV6-6, with unresolved D. This CDR3 is 13 amino acids long. The V gene's germline CDR1 is MNHNY and CDR2 SVGAGI (reference sequence). V dropped 0 bases and J dropped 2 bases, with 4 bases sitting between them. CDR3 bases: TGTGCCAGCAGTTACTCCCCACAAGAGACCCAGTACTTC. Amino acids: CASSYSPQETQYF.

This clone was seen just once. The chain is built from TRBV6-6 and TRBJ2-3; TRBD1 might be the D (7 bases). The CDR3 consists of 15 residues. CDR1 is MNHNY and CDR2 is SVGAGI in the germline V gene (reference sequence). The V and J ends lost 4 bases and 5 bases respectively, with 16 bases between them. The CDR3 DNA follows: TGTGCCAGCAGTTCCGGAGGGGGCGCGGGAGATACGCAGTATTTT. It codes for CASSSGGGAGDTQYF.

The chain joins TRBV11-2 to TRBJ2-1; D is undetermined. The CDR3 is 15 amino acids. Germline CDR1 reads SGHAT; CDR2 reads FQNNGV. V dropped 3 bases and J dropped 0 bases, with 9 bases sitting between them. DNA of the CDR3: TGTGCCAGCAGCTTGGCTTATAGCTCCTACAATGAGCAGTTCTTC. This codes for CASSLAYSSYNEQFF. The full variable domain, rest sourced from reference TRBV11-2 and TRBJ2-1, is EAGVAQSPRYKIIEKRQSVAFWCNPISGHATLYWYQQILGQGPKLLIQFQNNGVVDDSQLPKDRFSAERLKGVDSTLKIQPAKLEDSAVYLCASSLAYSSYNEQFFGPGTRLTVL.

This clone turned up a few times. The chain recombines TRBV4-1 with TRBJ2-1; D unclear. From germline, CDR1 is MGHRA and CDR2 YSYEKL. The CDR3 is made up of 13 amino acids. The ends were cut back, 5 bases at V and 5 bases at J, with 10 bases in the middle. The CDR3: CASSNDLNNEQFF. The CDR3 DNA reads TGCGCCAGCAGCAATGACCTAAACAATGAGCAGTTCTTC.